The entry below describes one T cell receptor (beta chain). There are a few counts of this clonotype. Its recognized antigen is unknown. No base qualities exist here, and no much larger clone lies one base off it. The listed sequencing device is Illumina HiSeq 2500. Quantitative 5'-RACE with molecular barcodes was the method used to prepare the TCR beta libraries. In the paper's pipeline: A new computational method, built on a probabilistic model of VDJ rearrangement, was used to identify disease-linked TCR variants. TCRdb itself trimmed the public reads at Q25 with fastp, ran MiXCR and retained productive beta chains. Entries that share a CDR3 protein sequence are merged under the most common genes and DNA. TCRdb, not the authors, supplied the V and J calls. In all, the sample holds 300,000 to 400,000 distinct CDR3 sequences, and 20% of those were seen once. Together, the top ten hold around 12% of the sample.

This sample stems from a study of CD8 T cells in ankylosing spondylitis listed by TCRdb under 2017. In terms of the full investigation: T cell receptor beta repertoires were profiled in healthy donors and ankylosing spondylitis patients so that disease-linked TCR variants could be found. The full study cohort was made up of 25 ankylosing spondylitis patients and more than 90 healthy donors. Peripheral blood was sampled, and synovial fluid was also collected from ankylosing spondylitis patients. Findings and caveats that apply to the study as a whole: The disease-linked clones were reported as significantly enriched in matched synovial fluid samples from ankylosing spondylitis patients. The disease-linked clones showed a CD8+ phenotype and occurred at relatively low frequencies in peripheral blood. Blood from ankylosing spondylitis patients appeared to be characterized by a TCR beta motif made up of under ten highly homologous amino acid variants. Some motif variants were previously reported in synovial fluid and blood of reactive arthritis patients, suggesting common disease-initiation mechanisms.

V is clipped by 5 bases and J by 5 bases, and the sequence between their germline boundaries is 12 bases long. CDR1 and CDR2, looked up from the germline V gene (reference sequence), are SEHNR and FQNEAQ. Inclusive of the bounding cysteine and phenylalanine, the CDR3 is 13 residues long. Only the CDR3 part of the read is kept: 39 bases, read in frame from the first base. The rearrangement combines TRBV7-9 with TRBJ2-5; a weak D assignment points to TRBD2 (6 bases agree). The sequence was obtained from a male donor with ankylosing spondylitis or in good health (not recorded which). Source material: blood, either unsorted or a sorted T cell fraction (not recorded which). The sequenced DNA is TGTGCCAGCAGCCCCCGACTAGGGGAGACCCAGTACTTC. Translated, this gives CASSPRLGETQYF.